The 3 T cell receptor beta chains below all came from one sample that was sequenced in a study of beta chain features in type 1 diabetes. Study-level findings and limits: Across all four CD4+ subsets, people with type 1 diabetes showed modestly shorter TCRB CDR3s.

Every bit of the isolated RNA underwent reverse transcription, so sequencing read expressed TCRB transcripts. Sequenced by immunoSEQ multiplex PCR; TCRdb stores in-frame clones only, minus some. Here the sample spans roughly 280,000 clones, approximately 24% being singletons. For these TCRs, the target antigens are not known. Material: naive CD4+ T cells from blood. Receptors originate from a woman in her thirties with type 1 diabetes.

On this clone itself: Other DNA sequences in the same sample also yield this CDR3. The chain couples TRBV6-5 to TRBJ2-3; D gene unclear. CDR3 length: 13 residues. CDR1 is MNHEY and CDR2 is SVGAGI in the germline V gene. The V end lost 2 bases, the J end lost 3 bases, and 6 bases lay between the germline ends. DNA for the CDR3: TGTGCCAGCAGTTACCCCGGGACAGATACGCAGTATTTT. Translation: CASSYPGTDTQYF.

The gene calls are TRBV11-1 and TRBJ2-3; possible D gene TRBD2, 5 bases. Looked up from germline, CDR1 is SGHAT and CDR2 is FQDESV (reference sequence). Trimming removed 6 bases at V and 4 bases at J, with 8 bases between. The CDR3 sequence is 12 residues long. CDR3 sequence: CASSLSADTQYF. The CDR3, as DNA: TGTGCCAGCAGTCTTAGCGCAGATACGCAGTATTTT.

This clone was observed a few times. CDR3 in amino acids: CASAGDRSYEQYF. Written as DNA, the CDR3 is TGTGCTAGTGCGGGGGACAGATCCTACGAGCAGTACTTC. The chain carries TRBV12-5 and TRBJ2-7; weak D call: TRBD1 (7 bases). The V gene lost 7 bases and the J gene lost 1 base, with 11 bases spanning the gap. CDR3 length: 13 amino acids. CDR1 is LGHNT, CDR2 FRNRAP, per germline.